The T cell receptor beta chain described here comes from a study of CD8+ T cells in alopecia areata. The overall study: Twice daily, treated patients received 5 to 10 mg of oral tofacitinib.

V trimming: 5 bases; J trimming: 5 bases; junction bases outside the gene matches: 1. Germline values: CDR1 DFQATT, CDR2 SNEGSKA (reference sequence). The length of the CDR3 is 11 residues. Treatment given: oral pan-JAK inhibitor, 5-10 mg twice daily. PBMC-derived CD4+ and CD8+ T cells were sorted. The study's findings and limits: Throughout tofacitinib, many expanded lesional clones continued to persist in scalp and blood.

This clone was recorded at least ten times. Its antigen is not known. In each case, RNA was isolated and then reverse transcribed into cDNA as the sequencing template. Libraries were prepared by immunoSEQ multiplex PCR; TCRdb keeps only in-frame clonotypes and omits some of them. Here the sample spans approximately 140,000 clones, around 86% being singletons. Sequenced here: CD8+ T cells sorted from blood, sampled at week 4, from a patient treated with tofacitinib. The V call is TRBV20-1, the J call TRBJ2-5, with 8 bases fitting TRBD1. This receptor was identified in a human donor with alopecia areata. The CDR3 DNA is TGCAGTGCTCGGGACAGGGAGACCCAGTACTTC. Its translation: CSARDRETQYF.